One and the same sample provided the 10 T cell receptor beta chains below, sequenced in a study of identical twins. TCRdb called the 5' RACE reads again in MiXCR, with one record for every CDR3 protein. The table shows some 790,000 distinct CDR3 sequences, with roughly 20% occurring only once. The same data also went into a second study, on T cells expressing NK-cell markers.

The sample consisted of PBMCs. These receptors originate from a woman younger than 30 in good health.

The rearrangement joins TRBV7-8 to TRBJ2-1; the D call may be TRBD1 or TRBD2 (5 bases each). CDR1 and CDR2 from the germline V gene are SGHVS and FQNEAQ. The V end lost 3 bases, the J end lost 0 bases, and 24 bases lay between the germline ends. The CDR3 runs 20 residues. The CDR3 is CASSFGERHDSASSYNEQFF. As DNA, the CDR3 is TGTGCCAGCAGCTTCGGGGAGCGACATGACAGTGCAAGCTCCTACAATGAGCAGTTCTTC.

This chain connects TRBV5-1 to TRBJ2-7; D is possibly TRBD2 (5 bases). The V gene lost 2 bases and the J gene lost 2 bases, with 11 bases spanning the gap. This CDR3 has 14 amino acids. Germline assignment: CDR1 SGHRS and CDR2 YFSETQ. The CDR3 reads CASSFGLGTYEQYF. In nucleotides, the CDR3 is TGCGCCAGCAGCTTCGGACTGGGGACCTACGAGCAGTACTTC.

This rearrangement joins TRBV6-1 to TRBJ2-1, with TRBD2 matching 14 bases. The J segment lost 9 bases and the V segment lost 10 bases, leaving 11 bases of the junction unmatched. Germline assignment: CDR1 MNHNS and CDR2 SASEGT. The length of the CDR3 is 15 residues. The CDR3 nucleotides read TGTGCCATAGGGGCGGGACTAGCGGGAGTGGGTGAGCAGTTCTTC. It translates to CAIGAGLAGVGEQFF.

This chain connects TRBV6-2 or TRBV6-3 to TRBJ2-7; D tentatively fits TRBD1 or TRBD2 (6 bases each). Trimming removed 7 bases from V and 0 bases from J, with 28 bases in between. The germline gives CDR1 MNHEY, CDR2 SVGEGT. The CDR3 has 19 residues. CDR3 sequence: CASTDPFGMGGPSSYEQYF. The CDR3 DNA reads as TGTGCCAGCACCGACCCCTTCGGAATGGGGGGCCCATCCTCCTACGAGCAGTACTTC.

Only a few counts were recorded for this clonotype. This chain connects TRBV9 to TRBJ2-3; the D gene is possibly TRBD2 (6 bases). CDR1 is SGDLS, CDR2 YYNGEE, per germline. Deletions cut 0 bases from V and 6 bases from J, with 11 bases between. The CDR3 totals 14 residues. The DNA for the CDR3 is TGTGCCAGCAGCGTAGAAGGAGGGAGGGATACGCAGTATTTT. Amino acid sequence: CASSVEGGRDTQYF.

This chain joins TRBV5-1 and TRBJ1-2; D may be TRBD1 (6 bases). Germline V gene sequence: CDR1 SGHRS, CDR2 YFSETQ. CDR3 length equals 13 residues. V lost 1 base to trimming and J lost 8 bases, with 12 bases between them. The CDR3 loop reads CASSLSGVDGYTF. The CDR3 DNA reads as TGCGCCAGCAGCTTGTCAGGGGTGGACGGCTACACCTTC.

The V gene is TRBV4-2, the J gene TRBJ2-7; D unclear. Germline CDR1 LGHNA, CDR2 YNFKEQ. Trimming removed 4 bases from V and 6 bases from J, with 13 bases in between. The CDR3 is 13 residues long. The DNA for the CDR3 is TGTGCCAGCAGCCCGAGGTACCTCTGCGAGCAGTACTTC. Residues: CASSPRYLCEQYF.

This chain uses TRBV10-3 with TRBJ2-1, with D hard to call. The V gene's germline CDR1 is ENHRY and CDR2 SYGVKD. The ends were cut back, 9 bases at V and 7 bases at J, with 13 bases in the middle. The CDR3 has 12 amino acids. CDR3 bases: TGTGCCATATCTTCCCCTGGGAATGAGCAGTTCTTC. Its protein product is CAISSPGNEQFF.

The chain uses TRBV5-1 and TRBJ1-4, with D maybe TRBD1 (5 bases). Germline values: CDR1 SGHRS, CDR2 YFSETQ. This CDR3 comprises 14 residues. The V and J ends lost 0 bases and 8 bases respectively, with 11 bases between them. The DNA for the CDR3 is TGCGCCAGCAGCTTGGGACAGTATGAAGAAAAACTGTTTTTT. Protein sequence: CASSLGQYEEKLFF.

This clonotype was seen a few times. The chain has TRBV5-6 and TRBJ1-5, with a weak D call TRBD1 (5 bases). Germline V gene data show CDR1 as SGHDT and CDR2 as YYEEEE. Trimming removed 2 bases from V and 3 bases from J, with 9 bases in between. The CDR3 spans 14 residues. The CDR3 nucleotides read TGTGCCAGCAGCTTCCAGGGCTACAATCAGCCCCAGCATTTT. It translates to CASSFQGYNQPQHF.